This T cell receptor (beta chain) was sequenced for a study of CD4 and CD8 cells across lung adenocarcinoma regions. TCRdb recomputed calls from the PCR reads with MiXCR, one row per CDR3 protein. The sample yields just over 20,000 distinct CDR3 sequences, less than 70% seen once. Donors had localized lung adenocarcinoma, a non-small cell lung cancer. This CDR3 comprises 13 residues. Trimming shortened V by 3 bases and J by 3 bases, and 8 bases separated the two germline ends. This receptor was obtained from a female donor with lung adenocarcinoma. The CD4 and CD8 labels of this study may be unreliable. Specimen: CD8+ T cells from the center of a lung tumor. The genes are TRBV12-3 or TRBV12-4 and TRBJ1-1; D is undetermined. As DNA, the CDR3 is TGTGCCAGCAGTTTCACACTAGACACTGAAGCTTTCTTT. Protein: CASSFTLDTEAFF.